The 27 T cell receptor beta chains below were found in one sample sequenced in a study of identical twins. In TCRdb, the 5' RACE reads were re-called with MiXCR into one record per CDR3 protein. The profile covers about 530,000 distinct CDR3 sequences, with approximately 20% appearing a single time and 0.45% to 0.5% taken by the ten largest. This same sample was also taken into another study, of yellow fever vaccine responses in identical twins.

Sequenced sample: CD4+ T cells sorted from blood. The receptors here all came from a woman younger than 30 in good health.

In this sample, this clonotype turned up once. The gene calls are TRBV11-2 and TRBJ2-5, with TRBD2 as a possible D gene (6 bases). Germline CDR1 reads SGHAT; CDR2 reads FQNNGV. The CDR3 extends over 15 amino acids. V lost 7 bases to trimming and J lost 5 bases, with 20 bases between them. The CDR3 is CASNVGTGSSETQYF. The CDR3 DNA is TGTGCCAGCAACGTCGGGACTGGGAGTTCGGAGACCCAGTACTTC. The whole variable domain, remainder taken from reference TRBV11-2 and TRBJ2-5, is EAGVAQSPRYKIIEKRQSVAFWCNPISGHATLYWYQQILGQGPKLLIQFQNNGVVDDSQLPKDRFSAERLKGVDSTLKIQPAKLEDSAVYLCASNVGTGSSETQYFGPGTRLLVL.

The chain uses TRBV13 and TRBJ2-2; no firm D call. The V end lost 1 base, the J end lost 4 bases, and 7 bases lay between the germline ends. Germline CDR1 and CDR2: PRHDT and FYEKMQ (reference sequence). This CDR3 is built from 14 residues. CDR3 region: CASSLASITGELFF. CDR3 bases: TGTGCCAGCAGCTTAGCCTCTATCACCGGGGAGCTGTTTTTT.

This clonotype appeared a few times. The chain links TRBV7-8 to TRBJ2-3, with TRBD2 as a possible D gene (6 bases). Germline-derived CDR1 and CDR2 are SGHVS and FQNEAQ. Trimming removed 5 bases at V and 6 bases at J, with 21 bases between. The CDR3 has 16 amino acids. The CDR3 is CASSLLAALTGDTQYF. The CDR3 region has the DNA TGTGCCAGCAGCCTCTTAGCGGCACTAACGGGGGATACGCAGTATTTT.

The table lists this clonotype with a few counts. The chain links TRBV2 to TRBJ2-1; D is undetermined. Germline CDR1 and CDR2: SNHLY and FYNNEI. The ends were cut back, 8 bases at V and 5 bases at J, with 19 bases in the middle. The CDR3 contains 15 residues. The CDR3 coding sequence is TGTGCCAGCCTCGAAATAGGCCTGAAAAACAATGAGCAGTTCTTC. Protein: CASLEIGLKNNEQFF.

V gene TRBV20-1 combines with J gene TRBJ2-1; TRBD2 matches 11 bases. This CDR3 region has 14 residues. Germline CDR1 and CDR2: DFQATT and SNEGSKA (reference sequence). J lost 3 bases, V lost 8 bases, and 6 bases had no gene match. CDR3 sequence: CSTPTSGVYNEQFF. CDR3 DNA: TGCAGTACCCCGACTAGCGGGGTCTACAATGAGCAGTTCTTC.

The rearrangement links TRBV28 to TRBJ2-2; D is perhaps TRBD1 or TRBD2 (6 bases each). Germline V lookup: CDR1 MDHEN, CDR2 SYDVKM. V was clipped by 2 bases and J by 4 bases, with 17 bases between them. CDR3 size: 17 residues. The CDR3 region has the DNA TGTGCCAGCAGTTTAATTAGTATAGGGGGGCGCACCGGGGAGCTGTTTTTT. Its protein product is CASSLISIGGRTGELFF.

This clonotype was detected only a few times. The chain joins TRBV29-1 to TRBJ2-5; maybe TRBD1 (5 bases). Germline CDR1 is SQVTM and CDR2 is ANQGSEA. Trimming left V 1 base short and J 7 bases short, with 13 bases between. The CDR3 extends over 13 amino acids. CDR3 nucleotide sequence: TGCAGCGTTGAAGTCCTGAGTCAGGGGACCCAGTACTTC. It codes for CSVEVLSQGTQYF.

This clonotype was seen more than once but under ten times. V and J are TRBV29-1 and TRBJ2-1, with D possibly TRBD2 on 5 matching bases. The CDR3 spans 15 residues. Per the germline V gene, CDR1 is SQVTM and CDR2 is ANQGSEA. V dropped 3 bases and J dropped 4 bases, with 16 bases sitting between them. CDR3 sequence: CSVDGKRGLYNEQFF. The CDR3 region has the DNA TGCAGCGTTGATGGAAAAAGAGGACTTTACAATGAGCAGTTCTTC.

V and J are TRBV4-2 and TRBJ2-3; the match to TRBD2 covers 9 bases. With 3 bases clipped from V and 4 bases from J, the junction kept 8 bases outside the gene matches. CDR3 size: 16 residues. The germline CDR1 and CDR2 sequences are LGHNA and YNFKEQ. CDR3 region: CASSQIGSGGADTQYF. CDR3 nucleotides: TGTGCCAGCAGCCAGATCGGTAGCGGGGGTGCAGATACGCAGTATTTT.

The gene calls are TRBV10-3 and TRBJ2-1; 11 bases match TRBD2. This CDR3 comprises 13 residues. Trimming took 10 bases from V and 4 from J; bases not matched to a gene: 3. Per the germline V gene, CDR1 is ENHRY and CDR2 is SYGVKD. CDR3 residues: CATTSGSYNEQFF. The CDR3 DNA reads TGTGCCACCACTAGCGGGAGTTACAATGAGCAGTTCTTC.

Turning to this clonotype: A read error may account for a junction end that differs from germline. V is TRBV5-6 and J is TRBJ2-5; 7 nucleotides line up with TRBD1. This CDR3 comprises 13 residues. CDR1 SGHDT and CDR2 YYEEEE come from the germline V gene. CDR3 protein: CASNQTGPEAQYF. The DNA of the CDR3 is TGTGCCAGCAACCAGACAGGGCCAGAGGCCCAGTACTTC.

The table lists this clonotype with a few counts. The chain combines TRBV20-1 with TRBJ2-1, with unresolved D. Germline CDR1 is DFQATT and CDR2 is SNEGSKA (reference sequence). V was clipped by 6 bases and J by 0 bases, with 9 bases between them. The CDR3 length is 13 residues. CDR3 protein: CSALWSSYNEQFF. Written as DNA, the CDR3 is TGCAGTGCCCTATGGAGCTCCTACAATGAGCAGTTCTTC.

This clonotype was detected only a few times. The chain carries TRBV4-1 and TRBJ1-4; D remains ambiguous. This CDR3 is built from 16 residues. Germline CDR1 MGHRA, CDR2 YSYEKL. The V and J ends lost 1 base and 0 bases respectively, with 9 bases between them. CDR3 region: CASSQGATTTNEKLFF. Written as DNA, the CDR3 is TGCGCCAGCAGCCAAGGAGCCACAACAACTAATGAAAAACTGTTTTTT.

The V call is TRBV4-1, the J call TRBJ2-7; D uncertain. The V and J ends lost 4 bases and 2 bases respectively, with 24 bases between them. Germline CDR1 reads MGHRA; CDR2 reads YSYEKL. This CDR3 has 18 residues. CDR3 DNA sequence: TGCGCCAGCAGCCTCGCTCCCCTTGACGAACGCCCGACCTACGAGCAGTACTTC. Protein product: CASSLAPLDERPTYEQYF.

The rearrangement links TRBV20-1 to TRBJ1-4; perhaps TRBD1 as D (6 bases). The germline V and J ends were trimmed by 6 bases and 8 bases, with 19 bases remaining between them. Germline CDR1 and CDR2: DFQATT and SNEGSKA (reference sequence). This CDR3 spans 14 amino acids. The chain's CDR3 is CSAPDRGAGEKLFF. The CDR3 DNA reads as TGCAGTGCGCCTGACCGGGGGGCTGGGGAAAAACTGTTTTTT.

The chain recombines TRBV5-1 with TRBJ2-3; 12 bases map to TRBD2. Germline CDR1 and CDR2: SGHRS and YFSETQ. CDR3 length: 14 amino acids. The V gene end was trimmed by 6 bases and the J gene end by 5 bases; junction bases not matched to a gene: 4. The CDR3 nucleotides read TGCGCCAGCAATTCGGGACTAGCGGGAGATACGCAGTATTTT. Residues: CASNSGLAGDTQYF.

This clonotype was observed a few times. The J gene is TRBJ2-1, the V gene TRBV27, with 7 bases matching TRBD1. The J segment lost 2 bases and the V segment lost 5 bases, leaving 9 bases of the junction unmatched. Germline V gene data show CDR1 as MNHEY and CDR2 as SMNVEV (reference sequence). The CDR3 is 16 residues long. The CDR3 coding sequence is TGTGCCAGCAGTACGCTTCGACAGGGTCCCTACAATGAGCAGTTCTTC. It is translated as CASSTLRQGPYNEQFF.

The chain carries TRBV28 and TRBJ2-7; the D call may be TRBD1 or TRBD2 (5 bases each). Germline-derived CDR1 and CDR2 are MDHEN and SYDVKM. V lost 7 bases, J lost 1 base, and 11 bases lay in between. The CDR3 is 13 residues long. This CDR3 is CASNGEGSYEQYF. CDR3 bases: TGTGCCAGCAACGGAGAGGGGTCCTACGAGCAGTACTTC.

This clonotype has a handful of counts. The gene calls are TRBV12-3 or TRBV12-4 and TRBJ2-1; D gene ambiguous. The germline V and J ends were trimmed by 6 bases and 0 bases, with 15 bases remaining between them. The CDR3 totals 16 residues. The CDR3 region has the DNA TGTGCCAGCAGCCCCCCCGGCTACCGCTCCTACAATGAGCAGTTCTTC. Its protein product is CASSPPGYRSYNEQFF.

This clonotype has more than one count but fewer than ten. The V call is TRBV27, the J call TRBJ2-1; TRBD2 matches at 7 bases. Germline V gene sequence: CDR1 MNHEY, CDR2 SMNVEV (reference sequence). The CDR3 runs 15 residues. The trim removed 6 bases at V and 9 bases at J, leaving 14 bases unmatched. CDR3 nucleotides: TGTGCCAGCAGCCAAGAGGGAGGGCCTATCGTTGAGCAGTTCTTC. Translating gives CASSQEGGPIVEQFF.

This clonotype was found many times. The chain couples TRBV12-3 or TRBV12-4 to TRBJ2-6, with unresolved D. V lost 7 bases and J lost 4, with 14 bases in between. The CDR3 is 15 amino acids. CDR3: CASTIGVSGANVLTF. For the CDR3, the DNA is TGTGCCAGCACCATAGGTGTCTCCGGGGCCAACGTCCTGACTTTC.

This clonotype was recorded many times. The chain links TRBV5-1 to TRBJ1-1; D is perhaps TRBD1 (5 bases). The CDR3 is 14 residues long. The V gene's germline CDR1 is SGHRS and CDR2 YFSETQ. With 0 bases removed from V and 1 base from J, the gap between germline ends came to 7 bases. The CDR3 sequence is CASSLGTQNTEAFF. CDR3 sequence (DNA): TGCGCCAGCAGCTTGGGGACACAGAACACTGAAGCTTTCTTT.

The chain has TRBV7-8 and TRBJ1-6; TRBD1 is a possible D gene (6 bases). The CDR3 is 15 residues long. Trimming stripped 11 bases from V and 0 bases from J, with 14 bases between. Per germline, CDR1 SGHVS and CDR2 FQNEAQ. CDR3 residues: CAAARGDSYNSPLHF. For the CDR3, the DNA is TGTGCCGCCGCGAGGGGGGACTCCTATAATTCACCCCTCCACTTT.

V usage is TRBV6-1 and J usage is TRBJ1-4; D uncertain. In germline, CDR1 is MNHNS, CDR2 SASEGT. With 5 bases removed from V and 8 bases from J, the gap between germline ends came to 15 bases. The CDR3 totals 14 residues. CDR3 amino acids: CASSQQRTREKLFF. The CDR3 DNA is TGTGCCAGCAGTCAACAGCGGACCCGAGAAAAACTGTTTTTT.

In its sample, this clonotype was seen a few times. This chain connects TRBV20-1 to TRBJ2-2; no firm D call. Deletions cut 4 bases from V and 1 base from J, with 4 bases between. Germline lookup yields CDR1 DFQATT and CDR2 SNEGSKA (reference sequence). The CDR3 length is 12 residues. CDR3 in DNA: TGCAGTGCTATGGGGAACACCGGGGAGCTGTTTTTT. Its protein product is CSAMGNTGELFF.

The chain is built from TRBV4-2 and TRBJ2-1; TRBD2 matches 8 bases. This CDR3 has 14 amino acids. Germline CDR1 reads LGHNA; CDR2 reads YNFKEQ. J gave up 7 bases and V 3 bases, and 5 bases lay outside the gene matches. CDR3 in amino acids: CASSHPIAGNEQFF. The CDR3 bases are TGTGCCAGCAGCCACCCGATAGCGGGAAATGAGCAGTTCTTC.

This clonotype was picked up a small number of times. DNA for the CDR3: TGTGCCAGCAGTGATTCGGGGGGGCCTTATGGGCAGTTCTTC. This gives the protein CASSDSGGPYGQFF. This chain connects TRBV6-1 to TRBJ2-1, with TRBD2 identical over 8 bases. Germline V gives CDR1 MNHNS, CDR2 SASEGT. This CDR3 comprises 14 residues. V shed 3 bases and J 12 bases; nucleotides not matched to a gene: 10.